The rows below give T cell receptor beta chains drawn from one sample of a study of blood T cell repertoires in COVID-19. Profiled with immunoSEQ multiplex PCR; TCRdb holds only in-frame clones, not every one. This table has about 68,000 clones, about 80% appearing once. The sequencing input was peripheral blood. The receptor source for this set is an elderly man with acute or convalescent COVID-19. The CDR3 runs from the conserved cysteine through the conserved F or W. The D gene is left open where the match is weak. The size field is filled for only some rows; it gives once, few, many or a size class.

J gene: TRBJ2-7
D gene: TRBD1
clone size: NA
V gene: TRBV24-1
CDR3 protein: CATSETGTGFYEQYF
CDR3 DNA: TGTGCCACCAGTGAAACCGGGACAGGATTTTACGAGCAGTACTTC

J gene: TRBJ2-7
D gene: NA
clone size: NA
V gene: TRBV18
CDR3 protein: CASSPQRYEQYF
CDR3 DNA: TGTGCCAGCTCGCCCCAGAGGTACGAGCAGTACTTC

J gene: TRBJ2-6
D gene: NA
clone size: NA
V gene: TRBV30
CDR3 protein: CAGGPGANVLTF
CDR3 DNA: TGTGCCGGAGGACCTGGGGCCAACGTCCTGACTTTC

J gene: TRBJ2-5
D gene: NA
clone size: NA
V gene: TRBV15
CDR3 protein: CATSRPGGTQETQYF
CDR3 DNA: TGTGCCACCAGCCGCCCCGGAGGGACCCAAGAGACCCAGTACTTC

J gene: TRBJ2-5
D gene: TRBD1
clone size: NA
V gene: TRBV28
CDR3 protein: CASGTGGRETQYF
CDR3 DNA: TGTGCCAGTGGAACAGGGGGACGAGAGACCCAGTACTTC

J gene: TRBJ2-2
D gene: NA
clone size: NA
V gene: TRBV27
CDR3 protein: CASSLPTGGELFF
CDR3 DNA: TGTGCCAGCAGTTTGCCGACAGGCGGGGAGCTGTTTTTT

J gene: TRBJ2-2
D gene: NA
clone size: NA
V gene: TRBV5-1
CDR3 protein: CASSLADSLTGELFF
CDR3 DNA: TGCGCCAGCAGCTTGGCCGACAGCTTGACCGGGGAGCTGTTTTTT

J gene: TRBJ2-5
D gene: TRBD1
clone size: NA
V gene: TRBV18
CDR3 protein: CASSPGQGAETQYF
CDR3 DNA: TGTGCCAGCTCACCGGGACAGGGGGCGGAGACCCAGTACTTC

J gene: TRBJ1-2
D gene: TRBD1
clone size: NA
V gene: TRBV4-3
CDR3 protein: CASSPDRGAYGYTF
CDR3 DNA: TGCGCCAGCAGCCCGGACAGGGGTGCCTATGGCTACACCTTC

J gene: TRBJ2-2
D gene: NA
clone size: NA
V gene: TRBV6-5
CDR3 protein: CASRDAGEKLFF
CDR3 DNA: TGTGCCAGCAGGGACGCCGGGGAGAAGCTGTTTTTT

J gene: TRBJ2-7
D gene: TRBD1
clone size: few
V gene: TRBV27
CDR3 protein: CASSTFRWTGVYEQYF
CDR3 DNA: TGTGCCAGCAGTACCTTCCGTTGGACAGGGGTCTACGAGCAGTACTTC

J gene: TRBJ2-5
D gene: TRBD2
clone size: NA
V gene: TRBV5-1
CDR3 protein: CASSLAPGLAGDRETQYF
CDR3 DNA: TGCGCCAGCAGCTTGGCTCCGGGACTAGCGGGGGATAGGGAGACCCAGTACTTC

J gene: TRBJ1-6
D gene: TRBD1
clone size: NA
V gene: TRBV30
CDR3 protein: CAWSVLGQGNSPLHF
CDR3 DNA: TGTGCCTGGAGTGTCTTGGGACAGGGGAATTCACCCCTCCACTTT

J gene: TRBJ2-3
D gene: NA
clone size: NA
V gene: TRBV5-4
CDR3 protein: CASSRGALYTQYF
CDR3 DNA: TGTGCCAGCAGCCGGGGGGCCCTTTATACGCAGTATTTT

J gene: TRBJ2-7
D gene: TRBD1
clone size: few
V gene: TRBV28
CDR3 protein: CASKDRGRFYEQYF
CDR3 DNA: TGTGCCAGTAAAGACAGGGGGCGCTTCTACGAGCAGTACTTC

J gene: TRBJ1-6
D gene: TRBD1
clone size: NA
V gene: TRBV18
CDR3 protein: CASSPGTGSNSPLHF
CDR3 DNA: TGTGCCAGCTCACCAGGGACAGGGAGTAATTCACCCCTCCACTTT

J gene: TRBJ1-2
D gene: TRBD1
clone size: NA
V gene: TRBV6-4
CDR3 protein: CASSAQTGSYGYTF
CDR3 DNA: TGTGCCAGCAGTGCCCAGACAGGGAGCTATGGCTACACCTTC

J gene: TRBJ2-2
D gene: NA
clone size: once
V gene: TRBV18
CDR3 protein: CASSPFSESPNTGELFF
CDR3 DNA: TGTGCCAGCTCACCATTTAGTGAATCCCCGAACACCGGGGAGCTGTTTTTT

J gene: TRBJ2-7
D gene: TRBD1
clone size: NA
V gene: TRBV5-4
CDR3 protein: CASSRQGAGYEQYF
CDR3 DNA: TGTGCCAGCAGCCGACAGGGGGCGGGCTACGAGCAGTACTTC

J gene: TRBJ2-7
D gene: NA
clone size: NA
V gene: TRBV5-1
CDR3 protein: CASSYQTDPGHYEQYF
CDR3 DNA: TGCGCCAGCAGCTACCAGACCGACCCAGGCCACTACGAGCAGTACTTC

J gene: TRBJ1-2
D gene: NA
clone size: once
V gene: TRBV7-9
CDR3 protein: CASSERGKSANYGYTF
CDR3 DNA: TGTGCCAGCAGCGAGAGGGGGAAGAGCGCGAACTATGGCTACACCTTC

J gene: TRBJ1-2
D gene: TRBD1
clone size: NA
V gene: TRBV5-5
CDR3 protein: CASSLDGQGSNYGYTF
CDR3 DNA: TGTGCCAGCAGCTTGGATGGACAGGGGAGTAACTATGGCTACACCTTC

J gene: TRBJ1-1
D gene: NA
clone size: once
V gene: TRBV29-1
CDR3 protein: CSAGRGNTEAFF
CDR3 DNA: TGCAGCGCCGGACGGGGAAACACTGAAGCTTTCTTT

J gene: TRBJ1-1
D gene: TRBD1
clone size: NA
V gene: TRBV24-1
CDR3 protein: CATRSGGQGGTEAFF
CDR3 DNA: TGTGCCACCAGGAGTGGGGGACAGGGAGGGACTGAAGCTTTCTTT

J gene: TRBJ1-1
D gene: TRBD1
clone size: few
V gene: TRBV5-1
CDR3 protein: CASRGGQGMNTEAFF
CDR3 DNA: TGCGCCAGCAGAGGGGGACAGGGCATGAACACTGAAGCTTTCTTT

J gene: TRBJ2-7
D gene: TRBD2
clone size: NA
V gene: TRBV18
CDR3 protein: CASSPYNGLAGGEQYF
CDR3 DNA: TGTGCCAGCTCACCATACAACGGACTAGCGGGGGGGGAGCAGTACTTC

J gene: TRBJ2-1
D gene: TRBD2
clone size: NA
V gene: TRBV7-2
CDR3 protein: CASSSTSGGSEQFF
CDR3 DNA: TGTGCCAGCAGCTCCACTAGCGGGGGTAGTGAGCAGTTCTTC

J gene: TRBJ2-1
D gene: TRBD2
clone size: NA
V gene: TRBV27
CDR3 protein: CASSEWTSGDYNEQFF
CDR3 DNA: TGTGCCAGCAGTGAATGGACTAGCGGGGACTACAATGAGCAGTTCTTC

J gene: TRBJ2-5
D gene: NA
clone size: NA
V gene: TRBV3-1/TRBV3-2
CDR3 protein: CASSQEVWAYQETQYF
CDR3 DNA: TGTGCCAGCAGCCAAGAGGTCTGGGCGTACCAAGAGACCCAGTACTTC

J gene: TRBJ1-5
D gene: NA
clone size: NA
V gene: TRBV6-2/TRBV6-3
CDR3 protein: CASSYGPIQPQHF
CDR3 DNA: TGTGCCAGCAGTTACGGCCCGATCCAGCCCCAGCATTTT

J gene: TRBJ1-1
D gene: NA
clone size: NA
V gene: TRBV2
CDR3 protein: CASRGTARGTEAFF
CDR3 DNA: TGTGCCAGCAGGGGGACTGCCCGCGGCACTGAAGCTTTCTTT

J gene: TRBJ2-7
D gene: NA
clone size: NA
V gene: TRBV7-3
CDR3 protein: CASSFGVYEQYF
CDR3 DNA: TGTGCCAGCAGCTTCGGGGTCTACGAGCAGTACTTC

J gene: TRBJ1-1
D gene: TRBD1
clone size: NA
V gene: TRBV7-9
CDR3 protein: CASSRTGGENTEAFF
CDR3 DNA: TGTGCCAGCAGCCGGACAGGGGGCGAGAACACTGAAGCTTTCTTT

J gene: TRBJ2-5
D gene: TRBD2
clone size: NA
V gene: TRBV28
CDR3 protein: CASSSSGGRETQYF
CDR3 DNA: TGTGCCAGCAGTTCCAGCGGGGGTAGAGAGACCCAGTACTTC

J gene: TRBJ2-2
D gene: TRBD1
clone size: NA
V gene: TRBV6-5
CDR3 protein: CASRTGDLRTGELFF
CDR3 DNA: TGTGCCAGCAGAACAGGGGACCTAAGGACCGGGGAGCTGTTTTTT

J gene: TRBJ1-5
D gene: NA
clone size: NA
V gene: TRBV6-4
CDR3 protein: CASSGDSPVDQPQHF
CDR3 DNA: TGTGCCAGCAGCGGCGACAGCCCGGTAGATCAGCCCCAGCATTTT

J gene: TRBJ2-1
D gene: TRBD1
clone size: NA
V gene: TRBV28
CDR3 protein: CASSLIVGTGGFF
CDR3 DNA: TGTGCCAGCAGTTTGATAGTCGGGACAGGGGGGTTCTTC

J gene: TRBJ2-7
D gene: NA
clone size: NA
V gene: TRBV28
CDR3 protein: CASSLSFEGSEQYF
CDR3 DNA: TGTGCCAGCAGTTTATCTTTCGAGGGATCCGAGCAGTACTTC

J gene: TRBJ2-2
D gene: TRBD1
clone size: NA
V gene: TRBV5-4
CDR3 protein: CASSPRTGSGGELFF
CDR3 DNA: TGTGCCAGCAGCCCGAGGACAGGGTCTGGAGGGGAGCTGTTTTTT

J gene: TRBJ2-1
D gene: TRBD2
clone size: NA
V gene: TRBV7-2
CDR3 protein: CASSSSGVAGYNEQFF
CDR3 DNA: TGTGCCAGCAGCTCCTCCGGGGTAGCGGGGTACAATGAGCAGTTCTTC

J gene: TRBJ1-2
D gene: NA
clone size: NA
V gene: TRBV10-3
CDR3 protein: CAISEGSGGLQKRGYTF
CDR3 DNA: TGTGCCATCAGTGAGGGTTCTGGGGGCCTCCAAAAAAGGGGCTACACCTTC

J gene: TRBJ2-1
D gene: NA
clone size: NA
V gene: TRBV27
CDR3 protein: CASSPGLPYNEQFF
CDR3 DNA: TGTGCCAGCAGCCCCGGACTGCCCTACAATGAGCAGTTCTTC